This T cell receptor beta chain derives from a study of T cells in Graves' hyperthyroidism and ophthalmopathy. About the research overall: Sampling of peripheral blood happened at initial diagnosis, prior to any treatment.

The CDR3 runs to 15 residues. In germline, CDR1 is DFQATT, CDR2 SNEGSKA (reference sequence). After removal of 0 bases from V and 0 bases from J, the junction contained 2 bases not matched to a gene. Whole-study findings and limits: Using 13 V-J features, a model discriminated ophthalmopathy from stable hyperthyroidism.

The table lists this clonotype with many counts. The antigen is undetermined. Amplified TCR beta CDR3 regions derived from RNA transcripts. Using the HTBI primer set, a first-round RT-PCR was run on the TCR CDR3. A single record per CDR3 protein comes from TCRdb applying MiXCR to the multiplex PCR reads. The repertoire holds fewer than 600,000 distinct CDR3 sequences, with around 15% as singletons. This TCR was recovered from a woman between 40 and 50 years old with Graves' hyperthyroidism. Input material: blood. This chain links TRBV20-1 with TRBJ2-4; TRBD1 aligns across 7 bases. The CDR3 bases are TGCAGTGCTAGAGAAACAGGGGAAGCCAAAAACATTCAGTACTTC. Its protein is CSARETGEAKNIQYF.